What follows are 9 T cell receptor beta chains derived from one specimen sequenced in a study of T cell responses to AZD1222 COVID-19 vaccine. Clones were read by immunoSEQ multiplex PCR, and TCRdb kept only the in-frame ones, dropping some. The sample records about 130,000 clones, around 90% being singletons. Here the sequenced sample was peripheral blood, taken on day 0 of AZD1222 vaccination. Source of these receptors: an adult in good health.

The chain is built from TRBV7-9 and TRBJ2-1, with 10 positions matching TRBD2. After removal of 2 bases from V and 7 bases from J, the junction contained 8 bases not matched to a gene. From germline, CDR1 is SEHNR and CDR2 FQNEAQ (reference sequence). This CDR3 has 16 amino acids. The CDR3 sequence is CASSLLLAGVENEQFF. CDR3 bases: TGTGCCAGCAGCTTACTTCTAGCGGGGGTAGAAAATGAGCAGTTCTTC. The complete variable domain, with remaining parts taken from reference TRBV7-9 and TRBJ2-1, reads DTGVSQNPRHKITKRGQNVTFRCDPISEHNRLYWYRQTLGQGPEFLTYFQNEAQLEKSRLLSDRFSAERPKGSFSTLEIQRTEQGDSAMYLCASSLLLAGVENEQFFGPGTRLTVL.

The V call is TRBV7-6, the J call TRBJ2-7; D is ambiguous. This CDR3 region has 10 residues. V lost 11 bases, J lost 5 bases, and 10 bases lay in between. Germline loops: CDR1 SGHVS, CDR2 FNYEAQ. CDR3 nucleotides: TGTGCCTCCTACCCTCACGAGCAGTACTTC. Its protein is CASYPHEQYF.

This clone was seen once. CDR3 bases: TGTGCCAGCAGTGTTTCCCAGGGGAGGAGGGGTGAAAAACTGTTTTTT. Its protein product is CASSVSQGRRGEKLFF. This sequence joins TRBV6-1 and TRBJ1-4; TRBD1 might be the D (6 bases). The CDR3 spans 16 residues. Germline CDR1 is MNHNS and CDR2 is SASEGT. Between the trimmed V and J ends, which lost 4 bases and 7 bases, there was a span of 19 bases.

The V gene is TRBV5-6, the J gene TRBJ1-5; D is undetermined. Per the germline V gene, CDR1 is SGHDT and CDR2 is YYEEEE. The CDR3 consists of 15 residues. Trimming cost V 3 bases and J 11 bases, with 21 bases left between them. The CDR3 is CASSYGSLVGSAQHF. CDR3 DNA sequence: TGTGCCAGCAGCTATGGATCCCTCGTGGGATCAGCCCAGCATTTT.

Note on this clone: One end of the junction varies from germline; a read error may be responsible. Here the CDR3 DNA reads TGTGCCAGCACCCAAAATGAGAAGACTCAGTACTTC. This encodes CASTQNEKTQYF. The rearrangement uses TRBV7-9 and TRBJ2-5; no firm D call. The CDR3 length is 12 residues. From germline, CDR1 is SEHNR and CDR2 FQNEAQ (reference sequence).

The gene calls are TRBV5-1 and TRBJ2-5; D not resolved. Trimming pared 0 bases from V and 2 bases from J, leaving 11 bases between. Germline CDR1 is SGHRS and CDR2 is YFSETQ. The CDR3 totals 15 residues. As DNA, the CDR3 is TGCGCCAGCAGCTTGGCGGCATCGCCGCAAGAGACCCAGTACTTC. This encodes CASSLAASPQETQYF.

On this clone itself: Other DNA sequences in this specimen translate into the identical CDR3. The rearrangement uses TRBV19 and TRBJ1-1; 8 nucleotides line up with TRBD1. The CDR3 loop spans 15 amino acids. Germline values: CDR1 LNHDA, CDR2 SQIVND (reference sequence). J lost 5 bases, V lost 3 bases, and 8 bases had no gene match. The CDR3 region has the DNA TGTGCCAGTAGTATCCTAGGACAGGGAGGGACTGAAGCTTTCTTT. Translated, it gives CASSILGQGGTEAFF.

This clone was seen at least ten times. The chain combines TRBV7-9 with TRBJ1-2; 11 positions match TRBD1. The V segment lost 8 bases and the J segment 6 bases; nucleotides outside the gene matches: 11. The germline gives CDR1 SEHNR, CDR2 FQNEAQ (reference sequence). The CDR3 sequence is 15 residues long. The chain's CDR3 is CASGGQGETFHGYTF. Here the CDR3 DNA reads TGTGCCAGCGGGGGACAGGGGGAAACCTTCCATGGCTACACCTTC. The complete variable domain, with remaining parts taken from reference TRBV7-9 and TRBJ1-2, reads DTGVSQNPRHKITKRGQNVTFRCDPISEHNRLYWYRQTLGQGPEFLTYFQNEAQLEKSRLLSDRFSAERPKGSFSTLEIQRTEQGDSAMYLCASGGQGETFHGYTFGSGTRLTVV.

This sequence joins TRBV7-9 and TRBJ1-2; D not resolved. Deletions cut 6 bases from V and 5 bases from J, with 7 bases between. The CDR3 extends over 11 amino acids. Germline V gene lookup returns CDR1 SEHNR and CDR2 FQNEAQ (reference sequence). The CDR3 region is CASSREYGYTF. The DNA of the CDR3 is TGTGCCAGCAGTCGCGAATATGGCTACACCTTC.